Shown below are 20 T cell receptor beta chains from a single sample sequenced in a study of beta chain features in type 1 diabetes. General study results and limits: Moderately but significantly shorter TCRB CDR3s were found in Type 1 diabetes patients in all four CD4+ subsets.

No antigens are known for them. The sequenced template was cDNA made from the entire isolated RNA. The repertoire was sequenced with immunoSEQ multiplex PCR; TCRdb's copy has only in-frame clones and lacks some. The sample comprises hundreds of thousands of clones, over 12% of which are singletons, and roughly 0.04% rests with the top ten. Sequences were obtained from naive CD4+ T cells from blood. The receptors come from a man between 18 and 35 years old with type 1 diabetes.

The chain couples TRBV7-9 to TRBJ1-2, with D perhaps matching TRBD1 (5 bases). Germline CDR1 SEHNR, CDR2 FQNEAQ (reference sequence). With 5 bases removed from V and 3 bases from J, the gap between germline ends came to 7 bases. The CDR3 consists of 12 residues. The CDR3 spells CASSTTDYGYTF. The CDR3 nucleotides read TGTGCCAGCAGCACGACAGACTATGGCTACACCTTC.

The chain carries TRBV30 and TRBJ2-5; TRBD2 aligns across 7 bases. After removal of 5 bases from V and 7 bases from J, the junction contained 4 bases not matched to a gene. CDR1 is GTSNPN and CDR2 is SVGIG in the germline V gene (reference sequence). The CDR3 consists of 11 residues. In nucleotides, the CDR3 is TGTGCCTGGCGACTAGCTGCGACCCAGTACTTC. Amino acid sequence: CAWRLAATQYF.

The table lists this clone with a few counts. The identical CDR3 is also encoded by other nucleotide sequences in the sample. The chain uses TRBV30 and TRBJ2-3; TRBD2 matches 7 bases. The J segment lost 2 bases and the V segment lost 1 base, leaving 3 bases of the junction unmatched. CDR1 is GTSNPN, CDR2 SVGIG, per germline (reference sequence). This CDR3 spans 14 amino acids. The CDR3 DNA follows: TGTGCCTGGAGTGGGGGGAGGGTCACAGATACGCAGTATTTT. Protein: CAWSGGRVTDTQYF.

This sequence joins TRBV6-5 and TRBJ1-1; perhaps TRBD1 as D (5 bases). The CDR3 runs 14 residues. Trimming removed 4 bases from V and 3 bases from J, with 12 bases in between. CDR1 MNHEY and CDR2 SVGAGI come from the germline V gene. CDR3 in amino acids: CASSWRGGDTEAFF. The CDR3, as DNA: TGTGCCAGCAGTTGGAGGGGCGGGGACACTGAAGCTTTCTTT.

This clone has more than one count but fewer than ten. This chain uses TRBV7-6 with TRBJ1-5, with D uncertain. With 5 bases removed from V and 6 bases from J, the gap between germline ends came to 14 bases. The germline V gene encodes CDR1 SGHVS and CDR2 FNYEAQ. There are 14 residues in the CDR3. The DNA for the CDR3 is TGTGCCAGCAGCCCAAGAAGTACGGGTCAGCCCCAGCATTTT. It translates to CASSPRSTGQPQHF.

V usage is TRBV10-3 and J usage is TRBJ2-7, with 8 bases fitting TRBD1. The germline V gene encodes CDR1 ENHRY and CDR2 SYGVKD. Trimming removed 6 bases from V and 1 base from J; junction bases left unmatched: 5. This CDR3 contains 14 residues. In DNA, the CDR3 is TGTGCCATCAGGCGGGACAGGAGTTCCTACGAGCAGTACTTC. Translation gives CAIRRDRSSYEQYF.

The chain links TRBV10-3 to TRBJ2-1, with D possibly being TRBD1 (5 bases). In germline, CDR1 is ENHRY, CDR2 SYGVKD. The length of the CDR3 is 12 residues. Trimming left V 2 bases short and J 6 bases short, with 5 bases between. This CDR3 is CAISERGNEQFF. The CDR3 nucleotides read TGTGCCATCAGTGAGAGGGGCAATGAGCAGTTCTTC.

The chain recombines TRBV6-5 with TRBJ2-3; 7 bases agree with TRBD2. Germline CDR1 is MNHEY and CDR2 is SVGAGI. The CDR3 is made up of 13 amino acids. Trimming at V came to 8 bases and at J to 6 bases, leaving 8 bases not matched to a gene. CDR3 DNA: TGTGCCAGCCGCCCGGGGGGAGGGGATACGCAGTATTTT. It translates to CASRPGGGDTQYF.

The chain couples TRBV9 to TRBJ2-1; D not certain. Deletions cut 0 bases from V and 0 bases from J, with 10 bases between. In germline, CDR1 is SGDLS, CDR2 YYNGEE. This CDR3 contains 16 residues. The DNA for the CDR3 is TGTGCCAGCAGCGTAGTCGCAGCCAGCTCCTACAATGAGCAGTTCTTC. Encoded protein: CASSVVAASSYNEQFF.

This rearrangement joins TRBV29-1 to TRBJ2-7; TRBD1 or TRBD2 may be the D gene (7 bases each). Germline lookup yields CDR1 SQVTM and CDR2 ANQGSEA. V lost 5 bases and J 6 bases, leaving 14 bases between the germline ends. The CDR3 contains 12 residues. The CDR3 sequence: CSVWQGGSEQYF. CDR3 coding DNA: TGCAGCGTTTGGCAGGGGGGGTCCGAGCAGTACTTC.

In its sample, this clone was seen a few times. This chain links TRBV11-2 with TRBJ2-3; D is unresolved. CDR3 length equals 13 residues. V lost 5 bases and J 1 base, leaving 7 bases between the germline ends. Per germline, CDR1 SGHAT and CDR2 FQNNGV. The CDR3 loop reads CASSTRGTDTQYF. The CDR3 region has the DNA TGTGCCAGCAGCACTCGGGGCACAGATACGCAGTATTTT. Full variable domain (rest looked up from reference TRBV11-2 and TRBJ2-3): EAGVAQSPRYKIIEKRQSVAFWCNPISGHATLYWYQQILGQGPKLLIQFQNNGVVDDSQLPKDRFSAERLKGVDSTLKIQPAKLEDSAVYLCASSTRGTDTQYFGPGTRLTVL.

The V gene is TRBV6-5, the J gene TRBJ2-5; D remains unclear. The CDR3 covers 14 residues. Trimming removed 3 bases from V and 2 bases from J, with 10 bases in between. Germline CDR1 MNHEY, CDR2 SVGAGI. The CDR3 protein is CASSYMGRQETQYF. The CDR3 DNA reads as TGTGCCAGCAGTTATATGGGCAGACAAGAGACCCAGTACTTC.

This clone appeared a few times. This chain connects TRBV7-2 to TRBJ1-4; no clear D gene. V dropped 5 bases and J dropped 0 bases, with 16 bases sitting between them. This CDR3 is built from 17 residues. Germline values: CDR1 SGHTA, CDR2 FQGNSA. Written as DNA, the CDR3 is TGTGCCAGCAGCCCCCGAGGGAGTCCTACAACTAATGAAAAACTGTTTTTT. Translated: CASSPRGSPTTNEKLFF.

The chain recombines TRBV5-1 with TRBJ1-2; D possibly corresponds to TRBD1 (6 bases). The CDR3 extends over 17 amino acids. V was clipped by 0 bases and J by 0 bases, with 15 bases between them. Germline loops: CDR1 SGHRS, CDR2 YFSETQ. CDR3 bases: TGCGCCAGCAGCTTGGGGGCAGGGGTAATGGCTAACTATGGCTACACCTTC. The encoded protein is CASSLGAGVMANYGYTF.

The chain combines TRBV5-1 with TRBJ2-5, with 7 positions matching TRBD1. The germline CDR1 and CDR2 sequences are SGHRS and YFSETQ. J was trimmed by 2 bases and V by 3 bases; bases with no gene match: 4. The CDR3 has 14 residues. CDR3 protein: CASSSWDSQETQYF. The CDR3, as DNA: TGCGCCAGCAGCTCATGGGACAGTCAAGAGACCCAGTACTTC.

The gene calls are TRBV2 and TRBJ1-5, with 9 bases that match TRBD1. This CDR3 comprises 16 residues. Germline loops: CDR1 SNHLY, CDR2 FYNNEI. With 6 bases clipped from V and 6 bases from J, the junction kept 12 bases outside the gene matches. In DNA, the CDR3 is TGTGCCAGCAGGGCTACAGGGGGCACCGCCGTTCAGCCCCAGCATTTT. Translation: CASRATGGTAVQPQHF.

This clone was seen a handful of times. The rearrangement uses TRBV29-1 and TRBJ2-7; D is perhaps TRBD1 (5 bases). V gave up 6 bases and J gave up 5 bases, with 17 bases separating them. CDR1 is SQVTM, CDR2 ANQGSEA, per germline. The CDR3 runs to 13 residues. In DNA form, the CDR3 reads TGCAGCGTGGCACACAGGCTTGTGAACGAGCAGTACTTC. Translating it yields CSVAHRLVNEQYF.

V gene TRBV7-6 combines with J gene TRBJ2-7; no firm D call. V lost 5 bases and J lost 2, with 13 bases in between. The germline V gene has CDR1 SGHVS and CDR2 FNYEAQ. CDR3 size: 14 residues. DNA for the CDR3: TGTGCCAGCAGCGCAGACAATGGGCCCTACGAGCAGTACTTC. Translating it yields CASSADNGPYEQYF.

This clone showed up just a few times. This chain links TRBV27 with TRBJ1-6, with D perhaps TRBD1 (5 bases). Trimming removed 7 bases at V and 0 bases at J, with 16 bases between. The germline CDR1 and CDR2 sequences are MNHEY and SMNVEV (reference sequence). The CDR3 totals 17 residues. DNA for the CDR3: TGTGCCAGCACTACCCCTGGGGGGGGCTCCTATAATTCACCCCTCCACTTT. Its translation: CASTTPGGGSYNSPLHF.

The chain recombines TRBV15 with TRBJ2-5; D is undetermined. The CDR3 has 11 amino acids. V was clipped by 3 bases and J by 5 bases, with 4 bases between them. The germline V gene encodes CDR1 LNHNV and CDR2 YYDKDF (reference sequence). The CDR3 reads CATSSGETQYF. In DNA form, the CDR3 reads TGTGCCACCAGCAGCGGGGAGACCCAGTACTTC.